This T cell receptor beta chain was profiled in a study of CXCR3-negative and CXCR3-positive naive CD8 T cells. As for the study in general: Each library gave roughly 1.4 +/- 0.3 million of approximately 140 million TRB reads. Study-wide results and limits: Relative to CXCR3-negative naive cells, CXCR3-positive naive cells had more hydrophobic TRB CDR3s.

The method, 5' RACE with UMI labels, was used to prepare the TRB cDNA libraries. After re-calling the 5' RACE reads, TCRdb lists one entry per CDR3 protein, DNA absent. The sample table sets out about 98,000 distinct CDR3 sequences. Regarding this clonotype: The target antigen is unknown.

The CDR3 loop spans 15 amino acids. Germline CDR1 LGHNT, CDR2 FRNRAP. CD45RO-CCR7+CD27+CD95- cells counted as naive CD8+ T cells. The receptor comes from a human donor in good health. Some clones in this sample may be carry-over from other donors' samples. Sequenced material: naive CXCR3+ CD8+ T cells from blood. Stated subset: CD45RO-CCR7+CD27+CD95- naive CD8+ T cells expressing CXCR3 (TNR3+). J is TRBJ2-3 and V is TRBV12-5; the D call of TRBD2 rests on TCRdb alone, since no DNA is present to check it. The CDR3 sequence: CASGLGVRATDTQYF.